The rows below give T cell receptor beta chains drawn from one sample of a study of T cell repertoires in cytomegalovirus infection. The antigens for these receptors are not known. TCRdb reanalysed the reads using MiXCR and keeps one entry per CDR3 protein. The sample carries approximately 910,000 distinct CDR3 sequences, around 30% recorded once. The sequencing used cultured CD8+ T cells from PBMCs, collected from culture after CMV antigen stimulation. These receptors were taken from a human donor in good health (CMV status not recorded). Some clones in this sample may be carry-over from other donors' samples. CDR3s include the opening cysteine and the closing phenylalanine or tryptophan. The order of the fields is CDR3 DNA, CDR3 protein, CDR3 length, J gene, V gene, D gene, clone size. A D gene is named only where the DNA matches it firmly. The size entry is marked missing in some rows and otherwise reads once, few, many or a size class.

TGTGCCAGCAGTGGCCTAGCGGGGGGGCCGGGGCAGTTCTTC,CASSGLAGGPGQFF,14,TRBJ2-1,TRBV2,TRBD2,few
TGTGCCAGCACTATGACAGGGGGAAGCACTGAAGCTTTCTTT,CASTMTGGSTEAFF,14,TRBJ1-1,TRBV6-5,TRBD1,-
TGTGCCAGCAGCTTAGTCCCGGGACAGGGTTTGTTCTACGAGCAGTACTTC,CASSLVPGQGLFYEQYF,17,TRBJ2-7,TRBV7-9,TRBD1,-
TGTGCCAGTACTTGTGACAAGCTTAGCAATCAGCCCCAGCATTTT,CASTCDKLSNQPQHF,15,TRBJ1-5,TRBV19,-,-
TGTGCCAGCAGTGAAGCGCGCGGCTGGGACCTATTTAATTCACCCCTCCACTTT,CASSEARGWDLFNSPLHF,18,TRBJ1-6,TRBV6-1,-,-
TGTGCCAGCAGTTTATCTAAGGGAGGGTACTACGAGCAGTACTTC,CASSLSKGGYYEQYF,15,TRBJ2-7,TRBV27,TRBD2,few
TGTGCCACCAGTGATTTCGGGGCGACTGGAAACACCATATATTTT,CATSDFGATGNTIYF,15,TRBJ1-3,TRBV24-1,-,-
TGTGCCTTACAAGGGAAGACCGGGGAGCTGTTTTTT,CALQGKTGELFF,12,TRBJ2-2,TRBV10-3,-,-
TGTGCCAGCAGCCCAACAAAGTCCGGGGATATAATACCCACCGGGGAGCTGTTTTTT,CASSPTKSGDIIPTGELFF,19,TRBJ2-2,TRBV9,-,few
TGTGCCAGCAGCTTAGGGTCGATAGATACGCAGTATTTT,CASSLGSIDTQYF,13,TRBJ2-3,TRBV7-2,-,few
TGTGCCAGCAGCACAAGACAGGGCTTCCAAGAGACCCAGTACTTC,CASSTRQGFQETQYF,15,TRBJ2-5,TRBV7-8,TRBD1,-
TGTGCCAGCAGCGTAGCTGGGACAGGGGGCGCGGACTATGGCTACACCTTC,CASSVAGTGGADYGYTF,17,TRBJ1-2,TRBV9,TRBD1,few
TGCGCCAGCAGCCTTACGGACGGAGAAGCTTTCTTT,CASSLTDGEAFF,12,TRBJ1-1,TRBV4-1,-,-
TGCGCCAGCAGCCAAGACGCGGGGACGACCGGGGATACGCAGTATTTT,CASSQDAGTTGDTQYF,16,TRBJ2-3,TRBV4-3,-,few
TGTGCCAGCAGCCAATATGTCGGGGGGGACAATGAGCAGTTCTTC,CASSQYVGGDNEQFF,15,TRBJ2-1,TRBV7-9,TRBD2,few
TGTGCCAGCAGCTTCTATGCGGGGAGCACAGATACGCAGTATTTT,CASSFYAGSTDTQYF,15,TRBJ2-3,TRBV7-6,-,-
TGTGCCCGCAGTCCACCACTGAACACTGAAGCTTTCTTT,CARSPPLNTEAFF,13,TRBJ1-1,TRBV7-1,-,-
TGTGCCAGCAGCCCGGGACAGTATGAAGCTTTCTTT,CASSPGQYEAFF,12,TRBJ1-1,TRBV7-9,TRBD1,many
TGTGCCAGCTTCTCTAGGAGGAACACTGAAGCTTTCTTT,CASFSRRNTEAFF,13,TRBJ1-1,TRBV18,-,-
TGTGCCAGCAGCCCAGGAGGGAGCAGGGAGCTGTTTTTT,CASSPGGSRELFF,13,TRBJ2-2,TRBV5-5,-,-